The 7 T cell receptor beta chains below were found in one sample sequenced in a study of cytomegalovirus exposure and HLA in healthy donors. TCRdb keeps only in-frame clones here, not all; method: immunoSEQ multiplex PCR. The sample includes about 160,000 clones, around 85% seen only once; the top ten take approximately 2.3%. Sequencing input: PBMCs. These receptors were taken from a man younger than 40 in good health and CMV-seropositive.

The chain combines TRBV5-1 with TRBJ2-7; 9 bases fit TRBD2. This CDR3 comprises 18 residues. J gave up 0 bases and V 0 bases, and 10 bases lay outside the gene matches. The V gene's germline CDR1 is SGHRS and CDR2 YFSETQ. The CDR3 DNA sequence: TGCGCCAGCAGCTTGGCCCCTAGCGGGGCCCTCAGCTCCTACGAGCAGTACTTC. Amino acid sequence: CASSLAPSGALSSYEQYF.

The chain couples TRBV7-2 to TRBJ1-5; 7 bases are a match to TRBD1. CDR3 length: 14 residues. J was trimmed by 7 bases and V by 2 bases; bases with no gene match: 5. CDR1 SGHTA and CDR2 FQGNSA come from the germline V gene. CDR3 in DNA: TGTGCCAGCAGCTTATTAGGGGGCGGGCAGCCCCAGCATTTT. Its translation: CASSLLGGGQPQHF. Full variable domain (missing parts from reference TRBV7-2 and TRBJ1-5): GAGVSQSPSNKVTEKGKDVELRCDPISGHTALYWYRQSLGQGLEFLIYFQGNSAPDKSGLPSDRFSAERTGGSVSTLTIQRTQQEDSAVYLCASSLLGGGQPQHFGDGTRLSIL.

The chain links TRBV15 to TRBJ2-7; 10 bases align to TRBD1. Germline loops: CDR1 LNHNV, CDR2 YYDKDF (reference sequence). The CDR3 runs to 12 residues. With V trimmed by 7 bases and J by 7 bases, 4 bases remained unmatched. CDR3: CATTAGQGEQYF. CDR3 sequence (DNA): TGTGCCACCACCGCGGGACAGGGGGAGCAGTACTTC.

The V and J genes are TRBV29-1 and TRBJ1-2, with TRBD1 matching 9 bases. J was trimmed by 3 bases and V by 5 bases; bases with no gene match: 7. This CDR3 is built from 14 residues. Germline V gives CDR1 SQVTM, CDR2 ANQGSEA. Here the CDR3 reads CSVWDRETDYGYTF. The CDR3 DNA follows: TGCAGCGTTTGGGACAGGGAAACCGACTATGGCTACACCTTC. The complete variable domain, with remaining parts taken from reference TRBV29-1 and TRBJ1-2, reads SAVISQKPSRDICQRGTSLTIQCQVDSQVTMMFWYRQQPGQSLTLIATANQGSEATYESGFVIDKFPISRPNLTFSTLTVSNMSPEDSSIYLCSVWDRETDYGYTFGSGTRLTVV.

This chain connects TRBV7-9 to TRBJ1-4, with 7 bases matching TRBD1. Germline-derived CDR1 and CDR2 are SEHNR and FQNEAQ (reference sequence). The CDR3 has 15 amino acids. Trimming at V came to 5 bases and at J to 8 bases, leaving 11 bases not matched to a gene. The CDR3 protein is CASSQRQGREEKLFF. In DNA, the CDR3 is TGTGCCAGCAGCCAACGACAGGGTAGAGAAGAAAAACTGTTTTTT.

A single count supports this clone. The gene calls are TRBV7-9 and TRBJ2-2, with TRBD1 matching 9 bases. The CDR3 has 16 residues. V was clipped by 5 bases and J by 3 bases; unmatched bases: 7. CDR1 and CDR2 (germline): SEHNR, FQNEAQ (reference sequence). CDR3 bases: TGTGCCAGCAGCCGCCGGGACAGGGAGTACACCGGGGAGCTGTTTTTT. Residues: CASSRRDREYTGELFF.

The CDR3 DNA reads TGTGCCAGCAGTTTCGGGGGGAACTCCTACGAGCAGTACTTC. Its translation is CASSFGGNSYEQYF. This sequence joins TRBV6-5 and TRBJ2-7; 7 nucleotides agree with TRBD2. Germline CDR1 reads MNHEY; CDR2 reads SVGAGI. J gave up 0 bases and V 4 bases, and 3 bases lay outside the gene matches. This CDR3 has 14 residues.